These 29 T cell receptor beta chains came from one sample sequenced in a study of spatial heterogeneity in lung cancer. The study's findings and limits: It was found that expanded intratumoral alpha and beta TCR counts tracked tumor mutation counts.

No antigens are known for them. Stated time point: sample taken at primary tumor resection. TCRdb re-analysed the 5' RACE reads in MiXCR, keeping a single row per CDR3 protein. The sample carries 860 or so distinct CDR3 sequences, 30% to 40% recorded once. Sample: lung tumor tissue, taken at surgery. These receptors were taken from a male donor with early-stage non-small cell lung cancer.

By proportion, this clonotype is large. The chain recombines TRBV5-6 with TRBJ2-1; TRBD2 aligns across 11 bases. V was clipped by 2 bases and J by 7 bases; unmatched bases: 2. The germline V gene encodes CDR1 SGHDT and CDR2 YYEEEE. This CDR3 contains 14 residues. The CDR3 DNA is TGTGCCAGCAGCTTTAGCGGGAGGGATAATGAGCAGTTCTTC. The encoded protein is CASSFSGRDNEQFF.

Sample share makes this clonotype large. The J gene is TRBJ2-7, the V gene TRBV7-9; D is ambiguous. Trimming left V 3 bases short and J 7 bases short, with 16 bases between. Germline V CDR1 and CDR2: SEHNR, FQNEAQ (reference sequence). The CDR3 spans 14 residues. The CDR3 here is CASSLSPNIGEQYF. As DNA, the CDR3 is TGTGCCAGCAGCTTGAGTCCCAATATCGGGGAGCAGTACTTC. Based on the CDR3 plus reference TRBV7-9 and TRBJ2-7, the full variable domain is DTGVSQNPRHKITKRGQNVTFRCDPISEHNRLYWYRQTLGQGPEFLTYFQNEAQLEKSRLLSDRFSAERPKGSFSTLEIQRTEQGDSAMYLCASSLSPNIGEQYFGPGTRLTVT.

The chain employs TRBV3-1 and TRBJ2-1; TRBD2 might be the D (6 bases). V lost 3 bases and J 7 bases, leaving 10 bases between the germline ends. CDR3 length: 13 amino acids. CDR1 and CDR2 (germline): LGHDT, YNNKEL (reference sequence). The CDR3 loop is CASSHGAGNEQFF. In DNA, the CDR3 is TGTGCCAGCAGCCACGGGGCGGGGAATGAGCAGTTCTTC.

CDR3 sequence reads: CASSWDRGTGETQYF. The CDR3 bases are TGTGCCAGCAGTTGGGACAGGGGCACTGGAGAGACCCAGTACTTC. The chain is built from TRBV28 and TRBJ2-5; 10 nucleotides line up with TRBD1. The CDR3 covers 15 residues. Losses at the gene ends were 4 bases for V and 4 bases for J; bases not matched to a gene: 6. Looked up from germline, CDR1 is MDHEN and CDR2 is SYDVKM.

In this sample, this clonotype turned up once. This chain links TRBV6-5 with TRBJ2-3; D not resolved. The ends were cut back, 6 bases at V and 6 bases at J, with 10 bases in the middle. The CDR3 totals 12 residues. Germline V gene sequence: CDR1 MNHEY, CDR2 SVGAGI. CDR3 coding DNA: TGTGCCAGCAGGTCCACATCGGATACGCAGTATTTT. It encodes CASRSTSDTQYF.

This clonotype rates as large. This chain uses TRBV30 with TRBJ1-3; D possibly corresponds to TRBD1 (6 bases). The V end lost 3 bases, the J end lost 4 bases, and 13 bases lay between the germline ends. Germline V gives CDR1 GTSNPN, CDR2 SVGIG (reference sequence). This CDR3 has 14 amino acids. The CDR3 protein is CAWRDRTVGNTIYF. The CDR3 DNA reads as TGTGCCTGGAGGGACCGGACAGTCGGAAACACCATATATTTT. Using reference TRBV30 and TRBJ1-3 for the parts outside the CDR3, the full variable domain is SQTIHQWPATLVQPVGSPLSLECTVEGTSNPNLYWYRQAAGRGLQLLFYSVGIGQISSEVPQNLSASRPQDRQFILSSKKLLLSDSGFYLCAWRDRTVGNTIYFGEGSWLTVV.

This rearrangement joins TRBV5-1 to TRBJ2-3; the D is unclear. The CDR3 loop spans 14 amino acids. The V gene's germline CDR1 is SGHRS and CDR2 YFSETQ. The V and J ends lost 0 bases and 6 bases respectively, with 11 bases between them. The CDR3 DNA reads as TGCGCCAGCAGCTTGGGACTGAAGATTGATACGCAGTATTTT. Amino acids: CASSLGLKIDTQYF. Full variable domain (remainder filled in from reference TRBV5-1 and TRBJ2-3): KAGVTQTPRYLIKTRGQQVTLSCSPISGHRSVSWYQQTPGQGLQFLFEYFSETQRNKGNFPGRFSGRQFSNSRSEMNVSTLELGDSALYLCASSLGLKIDTQYFGPGTRLTVL.

In this sample, this clonotype turned up a few times. The rearrangement uses TRBV5-8 and TRBJ2-2, with D perhaps matching TRBD1 (6 bases). The CDR3 is made up of 17 amino acids. With 4 bases removed from V and 3 bases from J, the gap between germline ends came to 19 bases. CDR1 and CDR2 from the germline V gene are SGHTS and YDEGEE. CDR3 in DNA: TGTGCCAGCAGCCAACAGGGTCTGGTCCCCGACACCGGGGAGCTGTTTTTT. Protein: CASSQQGLVPDTGELFF.

This clonotype appeared once. The V gene is TRBV7-3, the J gene TRBJ2-3; 8 nucleotides match TRBD2. With V trimmed by 2 bases and J by 2 bases, 3 bases remained unmatched. Looked up from germline, CDR1 is SGHTA and CDR2 is FQGTGA. There are 15 residues in the CDR3. This CDR3 reads CASSLVAGNTDTQYF. As DNA, the CDR3 is TGTGCCAGCAGCTTAGTAGCGGGGAACACAGATACGCAGTATTTT.

The rearrangement links TRBV4-1 to TRBJ2-7; the match to TRBD2 covers 9 bases. Germline CDR1 MGHRA, CDR2 YSYEKL. V trimming: 0 bases; J trimming: 6 bases; junction bases outside the gene matches: 12. The length of the CDR3 is 17 residues. This CDR3 is CASSQDQGLAGAGEQYF. The CDR3 DNA sequence: TGCGCCAGCAGCCAAGATCAGGGACTAGCAGGGGCCGGCGAGCAGTACTTC.

This clonotype is labeled large (0.1 to 1%). The V gene is TRBV28, the J gene TRBJ2-6; the D gene is possibly TRBD2 (6 bases). The CDR3 covers 19 residues. Deletions cut 5 bases from V and 0 bases from J, with 20 bases between. Germline V gives CDR1 MDHEN, CDR2 SYDVKM. The CDR3 coding sequence is TGTGCCAGCAGTCCGTTCGGGAGACGGGCCCGCTCTGGGGCCAACGTCCTGACTTTC. As protein: CASSPFGRRARSGANVLTF.

This clonotype is labeled medium-sized. The V gene is TRBV5-1, the J gene TRBJ2-1; D unresolved. V lost 5 bases and J 9 bases, leaving 15 bases between the germline ends. CDR3 length: 13 residues. Germline lookup yields CDR1 SGHRS and CDR2 YFSETQ. CDR3 amino acids: CASSRATSTEQFF. The DNA of the CDR3 is TGCGCCAGCAGTCGCGCGACGTCCACTGAGCAGTTCTTC.

This clonotype is classed as medium-sized. The CDR3 loop reads CASSIRSGTEQFF. The CDR3 bases are TGTGCCAGTAGTATTAGAAGTGGGACTGAGCAGTTCTTC. V usage is TRBV19 and J usage is TRBJ2-1; D may match TRBD1 or TRBD2 (5 bases each). V was shortened by 3 bases and J by 9 bases, with 12 bases between the two germline ends. CDR1 is LNHDA and CDR2 is SQIVND in the germline V gene (reference sequence). The length of the CDR3 is 13 residues.

This clonotype is large within its sample. V usage is TRBV20-1 and J usage is TRBJ2-4; 15 bases align to TRBD2. With 0 bases clipped from V and 4 bases from J, the junction kept 4 bases outside the gene matches. Germline CDR1 is DFQATT and CDR2 is SNEGSKA (reference sequence). The CDR3 sequence is 17 residues long. CDR3 region: CSARDLGLAGGKNIQYF. As DNA, the CDR3 is TGCAGTGCTAGAGACCTGGGACTAGCGGGAGGTAAAAACATTCAGTACTTC.

This clonotype turned up a few times. The chain couples TRBV6-6 to TRBJ1-5; 8 nucleotides match TRBD1. The V gene's germline CDR1 is MNHNY and CDR2 SVGAGI (reference sequence). The junction had 4 bases not matched to a gene; V was cut back by 4 bases and J by 5 bases. The CDR3 contains 14 residues. For the CDR3, the DNA is TGTGCCAGCAGTTGGACAGGGTCGGATCAGCCCCAGCATTTT. Translation: CASSWTGSDQPQHF.

This clonotype qualifies as large. CDR3 nucleotides: TGTGCCAGCAGCTCAGGTTTCACAGATACGCAGTATTTT. Protein product: CASSSGFTDTQYF. The J gene is TRBJ2-3, the V gene TRBV5-5; no firm D call. There are 13 residues in the CDR3. Germline CDR1 reads SGHKS; CDR2 reads YYEKEE (reference sequence). The V gene lost 3 bases and the J gene lost 2 bases, with 7 bases spanning the gap.

The chain joins TRBV11-2 to TRBJ2-7; possible D gene TRBD1, 6 bases. V was cut by 0 bases and J by 9 bases, with 15 bases left in between. CDR1 SGHAT and CDR2 FQNNGV come from the germline V gene. The CDR3 sequence is 14 residues long. The CDR3 region has the DNA TGTGCCAGCAGCTTAGATGTCGCCGGGACACCGCAGTACTTC. Amino acid sequence: CASSLDVAGTPQYF.

By sample fraction, this clonotype is medium-sized. V is TRBV6-5 and J is TRBJ1-1, with a weak D call TRBD1 (5 bases). The CDR3 spans 13 residues. Trimming pared 7 bases from V and 2 bases from J, leaving 11 bases between. CDR1 and CDR2 from the germline V gene are MNHEY and SVGAGI. The CDR3: CASTSGINTEAFF. The DNA for the CDR3 is TGTGCCAGCACATCAGGGATCAACACTGAAGCTTTCTTT.

Sample share makes this clonotype large. The chain uses TRBV6-5 and TRBJ1-2; TRBD1 might be the D (5 bases). V gave up 0 bases and J gave up 7 bases, with 9 bases separating them. CDR1 and CDR2 (germline): MNHEY, SVGAGI. This CDR3 has 13 amino acids. Here the CDR3 reads CASSYSPGSGYTF. The DNA of the CDR3 is TGTGCCAGCAGTTACTCGCCAGGGAGTGGCTACACCTTC.

By sample fraction, this clonotype is medium-sized. The chain recombines TRBV3-1 with TRBJ1-1, with TRBD1 matching over 8 bases. The junction had 11 bases not matched to a gene; V was cut back by 4 bases and J by 4 bases. This CDR3 spans 16 amino acids. The germline CDR1 and CDR2 sequences are LGHDT and YNNKEL (reference sequence). The CDR3 sequence is CASSPGQGTVFTEAFF. CDR3 bases: TGTGCCAGCAGCCCTGGACAGGGCACGGTGTTCACTGAAGCTTTCTTT.

By sample fraction, this clonotype is medium-sized. J is TRBJ2-7 and V is TRBV6-6, with 10 bases that match TRBD1. The germline V gene has CDR1 MNHNY and CDR2 SVGAGI (reference sequence). The junction had 8 bases not matched to a gene; V was cut back by 5 bases and J by 7 bases. The CDR3 covers 14 residues. This CDR3 is CASSTGTGVREQYF. In nucleotides, the CDR3 is TGTGCCAGCAGTACCGGGACAGGGGTGAGGGAGCAGTACTTC.

In its sample, this clonotype ranks as large (0.1 to 1%). This sequence joins TRBV6-5 and TRBJ1-5; D may be TRBD1 (6 bases). The CDR3 is 15 residues long. Per the germline V gene, CDR1 is MNHEY and CDR2 is SVGAGI. Trimming took 0 bases from V and 6 from J, leaving 12 bases between them. The CDR3 nucleotides read TGTGCCAGCAGTTACTCCAGGGGCTTGGGTCAGCCCCAGCATTTT. This translates into CASSYSRGLGQPQHF.

This clonotype has more than one count but fewer than ten. The CDR3 bases are TGTGCCAGCAGACAGGGGTTAGGAGAAAAACTGTTTTTT. It encodes CASRQGLGEKLFF. J is TRBJ1-4 and V is TRBV6-5; TRBD1 matches at 7 bases. V gave up 6 bases and J gave up 8 bases; unmatched junction bases: 6. CDR1 is MNHEY, CDR2 SVGAGI, per germline. This CDR3 has 13 amino acids.

This clonotype counts as large. The chain joins TRBV29-1 to TRBJ2-1, with 10 positions matching TRBD2. Germline loops: CDR1 SQVTM, CDR2 ANQGSEA. CDR3 length: 17 amino acids. J lost 0 bases, V lost 6 bases, and 11 bases had no gene match. CDR3 DNA sequence: TGCAGCGTAGAGGGCTCCCCTAGCGGGAGCTCCTACAATGAGCAGTTCTTC. It translates to CSVEGSPSGSSYNEQFF.

In its sample, this clonotype ranks as medium-sized. The V gene is TRBV29-1, the J gene TRBJ1-2; D possibly corresponds to TRBD1 (6 bases). Germline values: CDR1 SQVTM, CDR2 ANQGSEA. V was pared by 7 bases and J by 7 bases, with 19 bases between. There are 13 residues in the CDR3. The CDR3 sequence is CSARQAGIGGYTF. In DNA form, the CDR3 reads TGCAGCGCTCGACAGGCCGGCATTGGTGGCTACACCTTC.

The chain links TRBV7-2 to TRBJ2-7, with D possibly TRBD2 on 7 matching bases. Germline CDR1 and CDR2: SGHTA and FQGNSA. The CDR3 contains 15 residues. V was trimmed by 6 bases and J by 2 bases, leaving 17 bases between them. The CDR3, as DNA: TGTGCCAGCAGTCCCACAGGGAGGGGAACCTACGAGCAGTACTTC. Its protein product is CASSPTGRGTYEQYF.

Within the sample, this clonotype is large. The J gene is TRBJ1-6, the V gene TRBV12-3 or TRBV12-4, with a tentative D call TRBD1 (5 bases). The CDR3 has 13 residues. Trimming shortened V by 8 bases and J by 2 bases, and 7 bases separated the two germline ends. The CDR3 DNA is TGTGCCAGCGAGGGGCCCTATAATTCACCCCTCCACTTT. Translation: CASEGPYNSPLHF.

By frequency in the sample, this clonotype is large. CDR3 bases: TGTGCCAGCAGTTACCGGGGGATGAACACTGAAGCTTTCTTT. Its translation is CASSYRGMNTEAFF. V gene TRBV6-6 combines with J gene TRBJ1-1; D perhaps matches TRBD1 (5 bases). Deletions cut 2 bases from V and 0 bases from J, with 7 bases between. This CDR3 contains 14 residues. In germline, CDR1 is MNHNY, CDR2 SVGAGI (reference sequence).

In its sample, this clonotype is large. V and J are TRBV20-1 and TRBJ2-1, with a weak D call TRBD1 (5 bases). V gave up 3 bases and J gave up 7 bases, with 13 bases separating them. CDR3 size: 13 residues. The germline V gene encodes CDR1 DFQATT and CDR2 SNEGSKA (reference sequence). The DNA of the CDR3 is TGCAGTGCTAGTCGGCAGGGTCTAAATGAGCAGTTCTTC. Encoded protein: CSASRQGLNEQFF.